The entry that follows covers one TCR beta chain sequence. As yet, its antigen is unknown. The data belong to a study of Ad26.COV2.S vaccination and SARS-CoV-2 variants. Findings of the study overall: People who got the vaccine had more spike-specific TCR breadth than people who got placebo. The TCR breadth and depth analyses may have produced an underestimate of total T cell responses. Breadth measured for non-spike TCRs was similar across vaccine and placebo recipients.

Germline V gives CDR1 MNHEY, CDR2 SVGAGI. Trimming left V 2 bases short and J 3 bases short, with 2 bases between. The CDR3 extends over 13 amino acids. The data were produced by immunoSEQ multiplex PCR, yet TCRdb's version contains in-frame clones alone and is incomplete. The sample carries around 94,000 clones, over 70% recorded once. The clonotype comes from a human donor who had recovered from COVID-19. Specimen: peripheral blood, collected after recovery from COVID-19. The chain combines TRBV6-5 with TRBJ2-6; D is uncertain. The CDR3 here is CASSYVGANVLTF. The CDR3 DNA is TGTGCCAGCAGTTACGTTGGGGCCAACGTCCTGACTTTC.